This T cell receptor (beta chain) was profiled in a study of graft-versus-host responses after intestinal transplantation. Study summary: Transplantation in recipients was multivisceral, liver-intestinal, or isolated intestinal. Recipients uniformly received anti-thymocyte globulin induction, followed by tacrolimus and steroids for approximately 3 years.

The CDR3 is made up of 16 amino acids. CDR1 is SGHVS, CDR2 FQNEAQ, per germline. V shed 3 bases and J shed 5 bases, with 19 bases lying between them. Sequencing used immunoSEQ multiplex PCR; TCRdb keeps in-frame clones, though not all of them. The sample lists tens of thousands of clones; roughly 89% were seen once. Study results and caveats: Analysis identified GvH clones in recipient marrow, with some appearing first in ileum or blood.

Comment on this clone: Its antigen is currently unknown.

The starting material was PBMCs, obtained 662 days after intestinal transplant. The sequence came from a human patient who received an intestinal transplant, so some T cells may come from the graft donor. The chain couples TRBV7-8 to TRBJ1-2; tentatively, D is TRBD1 (6 bases). The chain's CDR3 is CASSLGNREIWYGYTF. Written as DNA, the CDR3 is TGTGCCAGCAGCTTGGGCAACAGGGAGATTTGGTATGGCTACACCTTC.